Shown below are 31 T cell receptor beta chains from a single sample sequenced in a study of T cell responses to AZD1222 COVID-19 vaccine. Profiling relied on immunoSEQ multiplex PCR, and the TCRdb table lists in-frame clones only, not all of them. This table holds 65,000 to 80,000 clones, about 83% found once. This specimen was peripheral blood, taken 28 days after the second AZD1222 dose. The receptors stem from an adult who received the AZD1222 COVID-19 vaccine.

The V and J genes are TRBV4-2 and TRBJ2-7; 11 nucleotides match TRBD2. The CDR3 consists of 15 residues. Germline V gives CDR1 LGHNA, CDR2 YNFKEQ. The V segment lost 4 bases and the J segment 2 bases; nucleotides outside the gene matches: 4. The CDR3 DNA reads as TGTGCCAGCAGCCCCGGGACTAGCGGACCCTACGAGCAGTACTTC. This gives the protein CASSPGTSGPYEQYF.

The chain uses TRBV3-1 (or the pseudogene TRBV3-2) and TRBJ2-2; 8 bases match TRBD1. CDR3 size: 17 residues. With 1 base clipped from V and 4 bases from J, the junction kept 8 bases outside the gene matches. From germline, CDR1 is LGHDT and CDR2 YNNKEL (reference sequence). Written as DNA, the CDR3 is TGTGCCAGCAGCCAAGGGTTGGGAACAGGGGGCACCGGGGAGCTGTTTTTT. It specifies CASSQGLGTGGTGELFF.

The chain couples TRBV6-5 to TRBJ1-1; perhaps TRBD1 as D (5 bases). Trimming took 7 bases from V and 5 from J, leaving 14 bases between them. The CDR3 runs to 13 residues. Germline V CDR1 and CDR2: MNHEY, SVGAGI. CDR3 loop: CASKVPGRTEAFF. DNA for the CDR3: TGTGCCAGCAAAGTACCAGGGAGGACTGAAGCTTTCTTT.

The rearrangement uses TRBV30 and TRBJ1-3; D unclear. CDR3 size: 14 residues. CDR1 is GTSNPN, CDR2 SVGIG, per germline (reference sequence). V was clipped by 0 bases and J by 0 bases, with 6 bases between them. This CDR3 is CAWSVPYSGNTIYF. CDR3 DNA: TGTGCCTGGAGTGTACCTTACTCTGGAAACACCATATATTTT.

The chain uses TRBV9 and TRBJ1-1; TRBD1 agrees at 7 bases. Trimming cost V 3 bases and J 0 bases; bases outside gene matches: 8. The CDR3 covers 16 residues. CDR1 and CDR2 from the germline V gene are SGDLS and YYNGEE. The CDR3 loop reads CASSETGQTMNTEAFF. The DNA of the CDR3 is TGTGCCAGCAGCGAAACGGGACAGACCATGAACACTGAAGCTTTCTTT.

With respect to this clone: The sample contains more than one DNA sequence encoding this CDR3. The chain combines TRBV12-3 or TRBV12-4 with TRBJ2-5; no clear D gene. With 3 bases removed from V and 5 bases from J, the gap between germline ends came to 4 bases. The CDR3 has 11 amino acids. The CDR3 loop is CASSFTETQYF. In DNA, the CDR3 is TGTGCCAGCAGTTTTACCGAGACCCAGTACTTC.

This clone was picked up a small number of times. The chain carries TRBV6-2 or TRBV6-3 and TRBJ2-7, with TRBD1 matching 9 bases. Trimming removed 2 bases from V and 2 bases from J; junction bases left unmatched: 4. CDR3 length: 15 residues. Germline CDR1 reads MNHEY; CDR2 reads SVGEGT. The CDR3 DNA sequence: TGTGCCAGCAGTTACGGGGACAGGGCCACCTACGAGCAGTACTTC. It encodes CASSYGDRATYEQYF.

This chain uses TRBV25-1 with TRBJ2-1, with TRBD1 matching over 7 bases. Germline trimming cut 3 bases from V and 9 bases from J; bases unmatched to any gene: 8. Per germline, CDR1 MGHDK and CDR2 SYGVNS. This CDR3 is 14 amino acids long. The CDR3 coding sequence is TGTGCCAGCAGTGAGGACAGGTTCTATGGTGAGCAGTTCTTC. As protein: CASSEDRFYGEQFF.

To note about this clone: Within the sample, other DNA sequences also encode this same CDR3. The chain couples TRBV5-1 to TRBJ1-1, with D possibly TRBD1 on 5 matching bases. The V end lost 4 bases, the J end lost 3 bases, and 10 bases lay between the germline ends. Germline V gene lookup returns CDR1 SGHRS and CDR2 YFSETQ. This CDR3 contains 13 residues. The CDR3 DNA reads as TGCGCCAGCAGCCCGGTGGGGGACACTGAAGCTTTCTTT. It codes for CASSPVGDTEAFF.

V is TRBV4-2 and J is TRBJ2-1; no clear D. The CDR3 is made up of 12 amino acids. Between the trimmed V and J ends, which lost 1 base and 9 bases, there was a span of 7 bases. The V gene's germline CDR1 is LGHNA and CDR2 YNFKEQ. CDR3: CASSQVRSEQFF. The CDR3 nucleotides read TGTGCCAGCAGCCAAGTCCGAAGTGAGCAGTTCTTC.

V and J are TRBV24-1 and TRBJ2-3; TRBD1 might be the D (6 bases). The germline gives CDR1 KGHDR, CDR2 SFDVKD. Trimming removed 4 bases from V and 2 bases from J, with 24 bases in between. The CDR3 spans 19 residues. CDR3 residues: CATSEGILRTQGSTDTQYF. CDR3 DNA: TGTGCCACCAGTGAAGGAATCCTTCGGACCCAGGGGTCCACAGATACGCAGTATTTT.

This clone turned up a few times. The rearrangement links TRBV4-2 to TRBJ2-5; 13 positions match TRBD2. The J segment lost 3 bases and the V segment lost 4 bases, leaving 2 bases of the junction unmatched. This CDR3 has 15 residues. Germline loops: CDR1 LGHNA, CDR2 YNFKEQ. This CDR3 is CASSPGLAGKETQYF. The CDR3 coding sequence is TGTGCCAGCAGCCCGGGACTAGCGGGGAAAGAGACCCAGTACTTC.

This chain joins TRBV18 and TRBJ2-7, with 10 bases lining up with TRBD1. The CDR3 is 15 residues long. Trimming took 1 base from V and 6 from J; bases not matched to a gene: 6. The germline V gene has CDR1 KGHSH and CDR2 LQKENI. CDR3: CASSPLGTGVSEQYF. For the CDR3, the DNA is TGTGCCAGCTCACCACTCGGGACAGGGGTATCCGAGCAGTACTTC. Filled out from reference TRBV18 and TRBJ2-7, the complete variable domain reads NAGVMQNPRHLVRRRGQEARLRCSPMKGHSHVYWYRQLPEEGLKFMVYLQKENIIDESGMPKERFSAEFPKEGPSILRIQQVVRGDSAAYFCASSPLGTGVSEQYFGPGTRLTVT.

The rearrangement joins TRBV3-1 (or the pseudogene TRBV3-2) to TRBJ2-7; D assignment may be TRBD1 or TRBD2 (7 bases each). This CDR3 spans 17 amino acids. With 4 bases removed from V and 5 bases from J, the gap between germline ends came to 24 bases. Germline assignment: CDR1 LGHDT and CDR2 YNNKEL (reference sequence). This CDR3 reads CASSRSRGGPPFDEQYF. The CDR3 DNA reads TGTGCCAGCAGCCGATCCAGGGGGGGCCCCCCCTTCGACGAGCAGTACTTC.

The chain recombines TRBV6-4 with TRBJ1-1, with D tentatively TRBD1 (5 bases). Germline values: CDR1 MRHNA, CDR2 SNTAGT. Between the trimmed V and J ends, which lost 4 bases and 1 base, there was a span of 10 bases. CDR3 length equals 14 residues. The CDR3 bases are TGTGCCAGCAGTGTCGACAGAGGGAACACTGAAGCTTTCTTT. Translated: CASSVDRGNTEAFF.

V is TRBV30 and J is TRBJ1-4; D remains unclear. Germline V gene lookup returns CDR1 GTSNPN and CDR2 SVGIG (reference sequence). V was shortened by 4 bases and J by 2 bases, with 17 bases between the two germline ends. The CDR3 has 16 residues. CDR3 region: CAWTPRNWWTNEKLFF. CDR3 DNA: TGTGCCTGGACCCCCAGGAATTGGTGGACTAATGAAAAACTGTTTTTT. Complete variable domain (other parts from reference TRBV30 and TRBJ1-4): SQTIHQWPATLVQPVGSPLSLECTVEGTSNPNLYWYRQAAGRGLQLLFYSVGIGQISSEVPQNLSASRPQDRQFILSSKKLLLSDSGFYLCAWTPRNWWTNEKLFFGSGTQLSVL.

The count of this clone is one. The chain uses TRBV19 and TRBJ2-1; 10 positions agree with TRBD2. This CDR3 is built from 15 residues. The trim removed 3 bases at V and 2 bases at J, leaving 1 base unmatched. CDR1 is LNHDA, CDR2 SQIVND, per germline (reference sequence). The CDR3 DNA reads as TGTGCCAGTAGTATTAGCGGGAGGACCTACAATGAGCAGTTCTTC. It encodes CASSISGRTYNEQFF.

V usage is TRBV7-2 and J usage is TRBJ2-7; D is undetermined. In germline, CDR1 is SGHTA, CDR2 FQGNSA. V lost 5 bases and J lost 2, with 16 bases in between. The CDR3 spans 15 residues. CDR3: CASSPSVGGAYEQYF. The CDR3 DNA reads as TGTGCCAGCAGCCCCAGCGTTGGCGGCGCCTACGAGCAGTACTTC.

The chain links TRBV4-3 to TRBJ1-2; tentatively, D is TRBD1 (6 bases). Looked up from germline, CDR1 is LGHNA and CDR2 is YSLEER. CDR3 length: 16 residues. Trimming shortened V by 1 base and J by 3 bases, and 15 bases separated the two germline ends. The CDR3, as DNA: TGCGCCAGCAGCCAAGGGACAGCTTTGCTTGACTATGGCTACACCTTC. Translated, it gives CASSQGTALLDYGYTF.

This chain connects TRBV7-2 to TRBJ2-7, with D tentatively TRBD1 (6 bases). The germline V and J ends were trimmed by 0 bases and 3 bases, with 12 bases remaining between them. The length of the CDR3 is 15 residues. Germline CDR1 SGHTA, CDR2 FQGNSA. The CDR3 coding sequence is TGTGCCAGCAGCTTAGCAGGACAGTCCGGCTACGAGCAGTACTTC. As protein: CASSLAGQSGYEQYF.

This chain joins TRBV5-1 and TRBJ2-3, with D possibly TRBD2 on 6 matching bases. CDR1 is SGHRS and CDR2 is YFSETQ in the germline V gene. The CDR3 has 15 amino acids. Trimming shortened V by 0 bases and J by 2 bases, and 10 bases separated the two germline ends. CDR3 bases: TGCGCCAGCAGCTTGGCCGGGACTGCCACAGATACGCAGTATTTT. Translation gives CASSLAGTATDTQYF.

V usage is TRBV9 and J usage is TRBJ2-7; either TRBD1 or TRBD2 may fit D (6 bases each). The CDR3 runs to 15 residues. The germline CDR1 and CDR2 sequences are SGDLS and YYNGEE. Trimming left V 0 bases short and J 3 bases short, with 13 bases between. The CDR3 DNA follows: TGTGCCAGCAGCGTAGAAGGGGGGAATTACTACGAGCAGTACTTC. Translated: CASSVEGGNYYEQYF.

This chain connects TRBV7-9 to TRBJ1-4; TRBD1 matches at 11 bases. The germline CDR1 and CDR2 sequences are SEHNR and FQNEAQ (reference sequence). The trim removed 4 bases at V and 7 bases at J, leaving 8 bases unmatched. The length of the CDR3 is 16 residues. The CDR3 spells CASSSDRGRVGEKLFF. As DNA, the CDR3 is TGTGCCAGCAGCTCGGACAGGGGGCGAGTGGGTGAAAAACTGTTTTTT.

The gene calls are TRBV28 and TRBJ1-2; D is ambiguous. This CDR3 spans 12 amino acids. V lost 3 bases and J 8 bases, leaving 10 bases between the germline ends. Looked up from germline, CDR1 is MDHEN and CDR2 is SYDVKM. CDR3 protein: CASSFLTNGYTF. CDR3 in DNA: TGTGCCAGCAGTTTCCTGACAAACGGCTACACCTTC.

The V gene is TRBV7-9, the J gene TRBJ1-6; D remains unclear. In germline, CDR1 is SEHNR, CDR2 FQNEAQ (reference sequence). The V gene lost 8 bases and the J gene lost 11 bases, with 25 bases spanning the gap. The CDR3 has 16 amino acids. The CDR3 reads CASGSLSPSQGPPLHF. CDR3 coding DNA: TGTGCCAGCGGATCCCTAAGCCCTTCCCAAGGACCACCCCTCCACTTT.

The chain has TRBV11-3 and TRBJ2-3; 14 bases line up with TRBD2. CDR3 length: 16 residues. The trim removed 4 bases at V and 4 bases at J, leaving 4 bases unmatched. Germline CDR1 is SGHNT and CDR2 is YENEEA. The CDR3 is CASSSGLAGASDTQYF. CDR3 coding DNA: TGTGCCAGCAGCTCGGGACTAGCGGGAGCGTCAGATACGCAGTATTTT.

This rearrangement joins TRBV19 to TRBJ2-2; 10 bases are shared with TRBD2. Germline assignment: CDR1 LNHDA and CDR2 SQIVND (reference sequence). CDR3 size: 15 residues. Trimming at V came to 5 bases and at J to 7 bases, leaving 7 bases not matched to a gene. The CDR3 DNA sequence: TGTGCCAGTAGTCTAGCGGGGGCAACAGGCGGGGAGCTGTTTTTT. It codes for CASSLAGATGGELFF.

V is TRBV28 and J is TRBJ1-2, with no clear D. Trimming left V 1 base short and J 4 bases short, with 10 bases between. CDR1 is MDHEN, CDR2 SYDVKM, per germline. The CDR3 runs 14 residues. CDR3 in amino acids: CASSLLAAGYGYTF. The CDR3 bases are TGTGCCAGCAGTTTATTAGCAGCGGGCTATGGCTACACCTTC.

This chain links TRBV18 with TRBJ1-5, with TRBD1 matching 8 bases. The ends lost 5 bases at V and 1 base at J; junction bases unmatched: 4. The CDR3 covers 15 residues. Per germline, CDR1 KGHSH and CDR2 LQKENI. The DNA for the CDR3 is TGTGCCAGCTCAGGAGACAGGGGAAGCAATCAGCCCCAGCATTTT. Translation gives CASSGDRGSNQPQHF.

The chain employs TRBV27 and TRBJ2-1; D is uncertain. Trimming pared 4 bases from V and 6 bases from J, leaving 4 bases between. In germline, CDR1 is MNHEY, CDR2 SMNVEV (reference sequence). CDR3 length: 11 residues. The CDR3 bases are TGTGCCAGCAGTTCTACCAATGAGCAGTTCTTC. Its protein product is CASSSTNEQFF.

CDR3 sequence: CSVEVDRGPNEQYF. Written as DNA, the CDR3 is TGCAGCGTTGAAGTTGACAGGGGGCCCAACGAGCAGTACTTC. J is TRBJ2-7 and V is TRBV29-1; 10 positions agree with TRBD1. The CDR3 is 14 amino acids. Germline CDR1 SQVTM, CDR2 ANQGSEA. Trimming at V came to 1 base and at J to 5 bases, leaving 5 bases not matched to a gene.